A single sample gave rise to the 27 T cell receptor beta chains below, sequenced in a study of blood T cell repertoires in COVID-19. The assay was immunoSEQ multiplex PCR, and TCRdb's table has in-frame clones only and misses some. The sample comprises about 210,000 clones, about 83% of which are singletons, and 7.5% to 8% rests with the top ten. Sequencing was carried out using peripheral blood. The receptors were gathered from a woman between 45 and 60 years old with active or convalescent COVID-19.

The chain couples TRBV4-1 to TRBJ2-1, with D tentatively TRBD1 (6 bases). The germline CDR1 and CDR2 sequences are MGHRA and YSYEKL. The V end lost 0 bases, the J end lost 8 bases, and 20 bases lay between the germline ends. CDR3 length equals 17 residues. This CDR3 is CASSQDSPQGTVYEQFF. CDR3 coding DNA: TGCGCCAGCAGCCAAGATTCCCCCCAGGGGACGGTTTATGAGCAGTTCTTC.

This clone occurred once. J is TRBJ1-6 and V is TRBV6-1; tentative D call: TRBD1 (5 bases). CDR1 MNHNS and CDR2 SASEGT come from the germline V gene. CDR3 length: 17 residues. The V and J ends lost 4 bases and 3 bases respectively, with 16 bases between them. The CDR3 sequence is CASSGGQGGIYNSPLHF. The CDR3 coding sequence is TGTGCCAGCAGTGGGGGTCAGGGAGGGATCTATAATTCACCCCTCCACTTT.

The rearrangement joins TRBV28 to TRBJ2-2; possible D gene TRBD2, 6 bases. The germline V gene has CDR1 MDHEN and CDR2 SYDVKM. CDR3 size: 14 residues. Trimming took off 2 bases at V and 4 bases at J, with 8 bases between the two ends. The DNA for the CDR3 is TGTGCCAGCAGTTTACGGGGGTCCACCGGGGAGCTGTTTTTT. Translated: CASSLRGSTGELFF.

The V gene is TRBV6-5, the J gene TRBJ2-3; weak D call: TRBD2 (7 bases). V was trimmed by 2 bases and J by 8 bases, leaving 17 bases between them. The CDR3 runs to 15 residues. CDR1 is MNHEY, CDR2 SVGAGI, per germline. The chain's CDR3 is CASSYGGGGTGTQYF. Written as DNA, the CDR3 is TGTGCCAGCAGTTACGGAGGCGGGGGCACCGGTACGCAGTATTTT.

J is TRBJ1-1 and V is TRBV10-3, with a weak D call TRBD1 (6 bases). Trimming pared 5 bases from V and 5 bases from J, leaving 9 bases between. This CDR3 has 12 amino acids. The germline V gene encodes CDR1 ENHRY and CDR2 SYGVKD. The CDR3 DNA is TGTGCCATCAGTTCAGGGGCGACTGAAGCTTTCTTT. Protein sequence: CAISSGATEAFF.

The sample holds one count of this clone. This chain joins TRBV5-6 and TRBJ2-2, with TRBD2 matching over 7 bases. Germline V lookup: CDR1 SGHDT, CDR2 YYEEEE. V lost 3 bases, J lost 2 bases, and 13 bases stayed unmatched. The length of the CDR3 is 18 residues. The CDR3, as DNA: TGTGCCAGCAGCTCGCCAGAATCACTAGCGACAAACACCGGGGAGCTGTTTTTT. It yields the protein CASSSPESLATNTGELFF.

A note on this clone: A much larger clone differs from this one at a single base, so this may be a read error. CDR3 in amino acids: CASSPGINTEAFF. In DNA form, the CDR3 reads TGTGCCAGCAGCCCAGGGATCAACACTGAAGCTTTCTTT. The genes are TRBV12-3 or TRBV12-4 and TRBJ1-1; a weak D match, TRBD1 (5 bases). The CDR3 sequence is 13 residues long. Trimming removed 6 bases from V and 2 bases from J, with 10 bases in between.

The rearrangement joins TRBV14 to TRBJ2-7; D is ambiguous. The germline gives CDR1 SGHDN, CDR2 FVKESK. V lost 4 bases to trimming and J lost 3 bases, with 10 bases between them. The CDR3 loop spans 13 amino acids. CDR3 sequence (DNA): TGTGCCAGCAGCCGCGGTTGTGTCTACGAGCAGTACGTC. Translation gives CASSRGCVYEQYV.

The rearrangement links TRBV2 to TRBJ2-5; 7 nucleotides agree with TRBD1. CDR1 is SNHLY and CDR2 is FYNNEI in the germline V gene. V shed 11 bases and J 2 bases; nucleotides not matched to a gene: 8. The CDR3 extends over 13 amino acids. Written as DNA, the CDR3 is TGTGCCCGCTCCGGGACAGATCAAGAGACCCAGTACTTC. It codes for CARSGTDQETQYF. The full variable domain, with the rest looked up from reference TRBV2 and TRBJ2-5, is EPEVTQTPSHQVTQMGQEVILRCVPISNHLYFYWYRQILGQKVEFLVSFYNNEISEKSEIFDDQFSVERPDGSNFTLKIRSTKLEDSAMYFCARSGTDQETQYFGPGTRLLVL.

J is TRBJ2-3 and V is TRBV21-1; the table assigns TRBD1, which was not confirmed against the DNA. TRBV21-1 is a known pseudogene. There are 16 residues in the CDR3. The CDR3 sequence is CASSKGLIDLGLGQYF. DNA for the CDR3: TGTGCCAGCAGCAAAGGGCTAATTGATTTGGGCCTGGGGCAGTATTTT.

CDR3: CASSVSSGGYEQFF. The DNA of the CDR3 is TGCGCCAGCAGCGTTTCTAGCGGGGGCTATGAGCAGTTCTTC. V and J are TRBV5-1 and TRBJ2-1; 10 positions agree with TRBD2. Per the germline V gene, CDR1 is SGHRS and CDR2 is YFSETQ. The junction had 6 bases not matched to a gene; V was cut back by 4 bases and J by 8 bases. The CDR3 has 14 residues. Drawing the rest from reference TRBV5-1 and TRBJ2-1, the complete variable domain is KAGVTQTPRYLIKTRGQQVTLSCSPISGHRSVSWYQQTPGQGLQFLFEYFSETQRNKGNFPGRFSGRQFSNSRSEMNVSTLELGDSALYLCASSVSSGGYEQFFGPGTRLTVL.

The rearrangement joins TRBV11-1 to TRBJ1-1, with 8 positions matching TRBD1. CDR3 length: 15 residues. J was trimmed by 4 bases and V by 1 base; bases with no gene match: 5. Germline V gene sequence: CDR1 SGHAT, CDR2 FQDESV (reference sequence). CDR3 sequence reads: CASSLDGTGGTEAFF. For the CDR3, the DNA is TGTGCCAGCAGCTTAGACGGTACAGGGGGCACTGAAGCTTTCTTT.

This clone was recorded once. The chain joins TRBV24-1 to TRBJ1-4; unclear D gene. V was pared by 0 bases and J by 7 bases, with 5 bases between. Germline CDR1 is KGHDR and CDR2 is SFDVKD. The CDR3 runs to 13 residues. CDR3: CATSDLLSEKLFF. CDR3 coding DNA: TGTGCCACCAGTGATTTGCTGAGTGAAAAACTGTTTTTT.

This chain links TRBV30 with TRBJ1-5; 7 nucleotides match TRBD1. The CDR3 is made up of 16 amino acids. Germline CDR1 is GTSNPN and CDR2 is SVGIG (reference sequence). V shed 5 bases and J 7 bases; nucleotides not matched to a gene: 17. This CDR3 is CAWRPRGSGQAQPQHF. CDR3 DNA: TGTGCCTGGCGCCCGAGGGGCTCTGGACAGGCCCAGCCCCAGCATTTT.

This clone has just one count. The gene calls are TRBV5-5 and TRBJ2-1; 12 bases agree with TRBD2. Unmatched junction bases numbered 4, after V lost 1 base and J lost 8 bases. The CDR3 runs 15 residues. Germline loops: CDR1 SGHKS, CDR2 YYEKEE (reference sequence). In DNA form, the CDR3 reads TGTGCCAGCAGCTTGCGGCTAGCGGGAGGGGATGAGCAGTTCTTC. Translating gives CASSLRLAGGDEQFF.

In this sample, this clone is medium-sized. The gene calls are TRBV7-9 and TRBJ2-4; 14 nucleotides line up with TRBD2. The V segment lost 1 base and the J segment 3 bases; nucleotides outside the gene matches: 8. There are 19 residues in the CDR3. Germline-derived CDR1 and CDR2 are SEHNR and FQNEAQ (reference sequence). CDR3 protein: CASSLVGGLAGEVKNIQYF. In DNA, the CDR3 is TGTGCCAGCAGCTTAGTTGGGGGACTAGCGGGAGAAGTCAAAAACATTCAGTACTTC.

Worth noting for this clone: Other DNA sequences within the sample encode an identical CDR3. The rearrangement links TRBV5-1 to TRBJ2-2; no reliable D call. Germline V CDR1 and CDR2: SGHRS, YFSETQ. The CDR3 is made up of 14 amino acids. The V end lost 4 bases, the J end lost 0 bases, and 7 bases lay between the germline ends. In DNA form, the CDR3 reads TGCGCCAGCAGCCTATTGTCGAACACCGGGGAGCTGTTTTTT. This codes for CASSLLSNTGELFF.

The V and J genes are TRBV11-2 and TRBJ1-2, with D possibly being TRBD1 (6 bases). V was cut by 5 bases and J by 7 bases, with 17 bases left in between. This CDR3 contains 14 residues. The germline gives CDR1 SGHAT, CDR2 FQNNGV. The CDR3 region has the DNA TGTGCCAGCAGCCCTCCGGGGGGCAGGGGTGGCTACACCTTC. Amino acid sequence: CASSPPGGRGGYTF.

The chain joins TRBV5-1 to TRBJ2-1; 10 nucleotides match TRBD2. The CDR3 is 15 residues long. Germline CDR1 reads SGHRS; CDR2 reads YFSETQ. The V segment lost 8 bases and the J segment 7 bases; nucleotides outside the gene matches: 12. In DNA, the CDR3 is TGCGCCAGTAAGATCCTAGCGGGAGATCGGAATGAGCAGTTCTTC. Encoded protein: CASKILAGDRNEQFF. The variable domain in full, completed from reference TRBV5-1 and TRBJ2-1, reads KAGVTQTPRYLIKTRGQQVTLSCSPISGHRSVSWYQQTPGQGLQFLFEYFSETQRNKGNFPGRFSGRQFSNSRSEMNVSTLELGDSALYLCASKILAGDRNEQFFGPGTRLTVL.

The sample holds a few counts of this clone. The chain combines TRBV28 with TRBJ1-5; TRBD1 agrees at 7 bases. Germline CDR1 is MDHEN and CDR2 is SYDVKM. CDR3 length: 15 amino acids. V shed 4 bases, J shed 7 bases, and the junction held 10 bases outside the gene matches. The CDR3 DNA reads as TGTGCCAGCAGTTCCCCTAACAGGGGTAGGCAGCCCCAGCATTTT. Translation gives CASSSPNRGRQPQHF.

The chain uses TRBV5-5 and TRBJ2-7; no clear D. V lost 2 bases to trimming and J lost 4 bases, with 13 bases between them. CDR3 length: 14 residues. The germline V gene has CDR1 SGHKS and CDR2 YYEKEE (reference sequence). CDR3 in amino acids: CASSFFSLSYEQYF. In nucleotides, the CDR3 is TGTGCCAGCAGCTTTTTTAGCCTTAGTTACGAGCAGTACTTC.

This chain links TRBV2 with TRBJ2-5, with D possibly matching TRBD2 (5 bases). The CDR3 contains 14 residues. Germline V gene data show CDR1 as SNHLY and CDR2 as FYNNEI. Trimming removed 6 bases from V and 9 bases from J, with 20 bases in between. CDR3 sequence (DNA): TGTGCCAGCAGCCCCCCCGAGCCCCAGGAGGCCCAGTACTTC. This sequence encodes CASSPPEPQEAQYF.

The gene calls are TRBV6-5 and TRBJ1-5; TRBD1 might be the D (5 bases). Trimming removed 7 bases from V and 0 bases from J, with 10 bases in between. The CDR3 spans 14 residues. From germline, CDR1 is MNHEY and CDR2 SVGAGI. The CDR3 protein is CASIQANSNQPQHF. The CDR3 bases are TGTGCCAGCATACAGGCGAATAGCAATCAGCCCCAGCATTTT.

This chain's CDR3 is CASFPTLGQLKFF. The CDR3 DNA reads TGTGCCAGCTTCCCTACTTTGGGGCAGTTAAAGTTCTTC. The rearrangement joins TRBV18 to TRBJ2-1; the D gene is possibly TRBD1 (5 bases). There are 13 residues in the CDR3. Germline V gives CDR1 KGHSH, CDR2 LQKENI. Trimming removed 7 bases from V and 14 bases from J, with 21 bases in between.

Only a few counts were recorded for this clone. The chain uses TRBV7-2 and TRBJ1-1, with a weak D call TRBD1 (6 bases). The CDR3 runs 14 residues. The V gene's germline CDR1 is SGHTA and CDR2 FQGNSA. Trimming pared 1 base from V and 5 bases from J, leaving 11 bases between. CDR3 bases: TGTGCCAGCAGCTTAGTGGGGGCCGGGACTGAAGCTTTCTTT. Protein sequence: CASSLVGAGTEAFF. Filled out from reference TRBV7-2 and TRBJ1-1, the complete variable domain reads GAGVSQSPSNKVTEKGKDVELRCDPISGHTALYWYRQSLGQGLEFLIYFQGNSAPDKSGLPSDRFSAERTGGSVSTLTIQRTQQEDSAVYLCASSLVGAGTEAFFGQGTRLTVV.

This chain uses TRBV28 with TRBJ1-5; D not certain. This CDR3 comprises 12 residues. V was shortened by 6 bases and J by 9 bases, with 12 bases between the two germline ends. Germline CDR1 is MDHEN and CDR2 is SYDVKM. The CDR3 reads CASRFRRMPQHF. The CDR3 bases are TGTGCCAGCAGGTTTCGGAGGATGCCCCAGCATTTT.

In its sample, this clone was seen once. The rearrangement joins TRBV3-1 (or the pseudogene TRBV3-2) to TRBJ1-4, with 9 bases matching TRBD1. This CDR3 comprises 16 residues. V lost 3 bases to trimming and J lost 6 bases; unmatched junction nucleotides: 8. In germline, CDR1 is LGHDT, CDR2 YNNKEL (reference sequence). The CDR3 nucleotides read TGTGCCAGCAGCCATGGGGACAGGGAAGGGGATGAAAAACTGTTTTTT. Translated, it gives CASSHGDREGDEKLFF.